The entry below gives a single T cell receptor beta chain sequence along with its context. This clone appeared once. The target of this receptor is not known. One end of the junction does not line up with germline, which may come from a read error. The data were obtained in a study of siplizumab effects on memory and regulatory T cells (dated by TCRdb to 2018 to 2020). Regarding the research as a whole: The effect of the anti-CD2 antibody siplizumab on alloreactive T-cell subsets was examined in allogeneic mixed lymphocyte reactions constructed from human PBMCs. Study-level results and caveats: Unstimulated naive T cells appeared more diverse than memory T cells, and naive cells seemed to contribute substantially to the alloresponse. Among mappable alloreactive CD4+ clones, an average Treg-derived fraction of 68.8% was observed with siplizumab, compared with 25% to 30% in control reactions. Roughly 75-97% of proliferating CD4+ or CD8+ clones could not be assigned a naive or memory phenotype. Because sequences below about 10^-5 frequency were poorly captured, only a minor fraction of alloreactive clones could be mapped to unstimulated subsets. Siplizumab significantly reduced the cumulative frequency of alloreactive sequences traceable to unstimulated CD4+ memory T cells. No functional confirmation was obtained for the suppressive function of proliferating Tregs from siplizumab cultures.

Sorted unstimulated T cells, along with proliferating T cells recovered from mixed lymphocyte reactions, underwent TCRbeta CDR3 sequencing. Fresh whole blood from ten HLA-typed healthy donors was used as the source from which PBMCs were isolated. CDR1 SNHLY and CDR2 FYNNEI are derived from the germline V gene. The CDR3, cysteine through phenylalanine, is 11 amino acids long. Only CDR3 DNA is held: 33 bases, read in frame from base 1. Libraries came from the immunoSEQ multiplex PCR assay. Approximately 93,000 TCR templates per sample were assayed by the deep sequencing platform. Genomic DNA extracted from sorted T cells was used for TCRbeta CDR3 sequencing. In the source study's methods: The R programming language was used for clonal analysis of the TCRbeta CDR3 data. Unstimulated samples were compared with post-reaction CFSE-low samples to define alloreactive CD4+ and CD8+ clones. Regulatory or non-regulatory origin was assigned to alloreactive CD4+ clones by matching of sequences to sorted unstimulated Treg and non-Treg repertoires. In its TCRdb copy, this immuneACCESS table keeps in-frame sequences only and misses some clones. Where compared with another copy, unresolved V genes explain less than half of these, and the others have no known cause. That table furnishes V, J and clone size, whereas the DNA furnished D and trimming. For this sample there are some 97,000 clones; about 91% appear just once. The ten most abundant clones make up approximately 2.7% of the sample.

This receptor was obtained from a human donor in good health. Some clones in this sample may be carry-over from other donors' samples. The chain uses TRBV2 and TRBJ2-7, with 11 bases aligning to TRBD1. Sequencing was performed on CD4+ T cells sorted from blood. The nucleotide sequence reads TGTGCCAGCAGTTACGGGACAGGGGGTCACTTC. Translation gives CASSYGTGGHF.